This TCR beta chain was captured by sequencing in a study of radiation and T cells in renal cell carcinoma. Study background: Nephrectomy followed 15 Gy stereotactic body radiation by 4 weeks.

Time point: blood 2 weeks post-SBRT. Treatment meaning: 15 Gy SBRT to primary tumor, nephrectomy 4 weeks later. Clear cell pathology was present in this patient's renal cell carcinoma. Germline CDR1 is MNHEY and CDR2 is SVGAGI. With termini counted, the CDR3 has 16 amino acids. As regards this clone: The target antigen is unknown. It is unclear where the CDR3 begins or ends on the DNA, so no DNA is shown, and the CDR3 is as TCRdb lists it.

Study-wide results and caveats: Baseline intratumoral clonotype presence is unknown without pretreatment biopsies.

The repertoire was sequenced with immunoSEQ multiplex PCR; TCRdb's copy has only in-frame clones and lacks some. The sample holds 120,000 or so clones, 81% seen once. The chain carries TRBV6-5 and TRBJ2-1; the table assigns TRBD2, which was not confirmed against the DNA. The clonotype comes from a man in his forties or fifties with renal cell carcinoma. This specimen consisted of blood, obtained from a patient whose treatment included radiotherapy and nephrectomy. The CDR3 reads CASSYVGPGRRDEQFF.